This T cell receptor (beta chain) appears in the sequencing data of a study of cytomegalovirus exposure and HLA in healthy donors. Study background: Researchers found that about four fifths of over 350 genotyped donors fell within the Caucasian-associated ancestry cluster.

Details on this clone: The antigen is not known.

The donors gave bone marrow, and they were healthy. Study-wide results and limits: TCR beta sequences reportedly predicted most subjects' HLA-A and HLA-B alleles accurately.

The ends were cut back, 1 base at V and 8 bases at J, with 8 bases in the middle. CDR3 length equals 12 residues. CDR1 KGHSH and CDR2 LQKENI come from the germline V gene. 13 Jbeta primers and 60 Vbeta primers were used for the PCR. This table comes from immunoSEQ multiplex PCR, and its TCRdb copy is limited to in-frame clones, with some not included. The sample shows 90,000 to 110,000 clones, 76% of them seen only once. The genes are TRBV18 and TRBJ1-2; D is unresolved. This clonotype originated in a woman aged 45-60 years in good health and CMV-seropositive. Sequenced: PBMCs. CDR3 nucleotides: TGTGCCAGCTCACCACGGTTAGCAGGCTACACCTTC. Its protein is CASSPRLAGYTF.